This record looks at one TCR beta chain sequence and its context. Its antigen is still unknown. No base quality values were provided; no much bigger clone lies one nucleotide off. This sample was included in a study of blood T cell repertoires in COVID-19 (dated by TCRdb to the early 2020s). Describing the broader study: The collaborator samples originated in the United States, Italy and Spain and spanned the acute and convalescent phases of COVID-19. The prospective study material was composed of cDNA or gDNA derived from T cells, B-cell-depleted T cells, or PBMCs. The dataset comprised deeply sampled blood TCRbeta repertoires from subjects exposed to, actively infected with, or recovered from COVID-19. The repertoires were released in a freely available public database meant as a resource for research on the immune response to SARS-CoV-2. A de-identified subject ID, COVID-19 status, age in years and sex were almost always included in the sample metadata. Samples came from the ongoing ImmuneRACE study (first 160 participants) plus 1,254 subjects from 6 global collaborators. Where available, HLA class I and class II types were taken from metadata supplied by the sample provider and were not determined by assay-based typing. General findings and caveats noted by the study authors: The amount of clinical and demographic metadata varied by source and participant and was provided uncurated.

CDR1 SSHAT and CDR2 FNYEAQ were looked up in the germline V gene (reference sequence). The CDR3 spans 13 residues, from the cysteine through the phenylalanine. The entry retains the CDR3 DNA only, 39 bases that are in frame from base 1. The V and J ends are trimmed by 5 bases and 0 bases, leaving 4 bases between them. A second Seattle source provided samples from volunteer blood donors who had recovered from COVID-19. Whole blood was collected in K2EDTA tubes by collaborating institutions according to the institutions' own protocols. For TCRbeta analysis, collaborators shipped samples in one of three forms: frozen whole blood, isolated PBMCs, or DNA extracted from either of those sample types. The immunoSEQ Assay, a bias-controlled multiplex PCR, was used to amplify TCRbeta CDR3 regions from genomic DNA. The study's processing was this. Within the assay, amplification of reference gene primers was used to estimate how many nucleated cells each sample contained. To quantify the absolute abundance of each unique TCRbeta CDR3 rearrangement, sequence reads were collapsed and filtered. Productive Simpson clonality was computed per sample as the square root of Simpson's diversity index over productive rearrangements. TCRdb took over this immuneACCESS table, retaining in-frame rearrangements with V and J assigned. Such tables are incomplete; in checked studies, under half of the missing clones stem from an unresolved V gene, and the remainder is unexplained. D and trimming come from the DNA, and the V and J calls and clone size come from that table. This sample gives over 200,000 clones in total; approximately 90% of them show up just once. The ten largest clones capture about 12% of the sample.

The clonotype comes from a young woman who had recovered from COVID-19. The chain is assembled from TRBV7-7 and TRBJ2-2, with the D gene uncertain. The specimen sequenced was peripheral blood. DNA sequence: TGTGCCAGCAGCCTAACGAACACCGGGGAGCTGTTTTTT. Its protein is CASSLTNTGELFF.